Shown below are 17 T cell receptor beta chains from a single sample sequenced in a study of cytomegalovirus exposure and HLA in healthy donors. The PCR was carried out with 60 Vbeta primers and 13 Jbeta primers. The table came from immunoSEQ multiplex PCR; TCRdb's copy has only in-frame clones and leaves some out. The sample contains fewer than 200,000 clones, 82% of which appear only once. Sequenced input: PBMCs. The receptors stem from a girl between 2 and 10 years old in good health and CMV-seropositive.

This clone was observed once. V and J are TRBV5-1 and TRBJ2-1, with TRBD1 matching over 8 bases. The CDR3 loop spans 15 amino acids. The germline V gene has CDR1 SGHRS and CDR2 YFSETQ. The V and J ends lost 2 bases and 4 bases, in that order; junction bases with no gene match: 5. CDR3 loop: CASSLTGQAYNEQFF. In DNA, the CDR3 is TGCGCCAGCAGCTTAACGGGACAGGCTTACAATGAGCAGTTCTTC.

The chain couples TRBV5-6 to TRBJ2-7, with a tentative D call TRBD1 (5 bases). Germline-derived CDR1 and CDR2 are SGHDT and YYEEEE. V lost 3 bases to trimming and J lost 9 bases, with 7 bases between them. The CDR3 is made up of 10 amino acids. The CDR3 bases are TGTGCCAGCAGCTCCCAGGGGCAGTACTTC. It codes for CASSSQGQYF.

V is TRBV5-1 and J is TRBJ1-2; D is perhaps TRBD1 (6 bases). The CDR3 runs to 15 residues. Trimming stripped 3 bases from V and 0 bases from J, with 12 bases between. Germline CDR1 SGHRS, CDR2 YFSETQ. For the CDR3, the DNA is TGCGCCAGCAGCTGGAACCAGGGGACTAACTATGGCTACACCTTC. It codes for CASSWNQGTNYGYTF.

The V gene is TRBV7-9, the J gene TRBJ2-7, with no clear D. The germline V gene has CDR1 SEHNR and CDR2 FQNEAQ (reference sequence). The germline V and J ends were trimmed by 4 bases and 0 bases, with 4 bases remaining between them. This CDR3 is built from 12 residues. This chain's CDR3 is CASSSSSYEQYF. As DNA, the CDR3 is TGTGCCAGCAGCTCCAGCTCCTACGAGCAGTACTTC.

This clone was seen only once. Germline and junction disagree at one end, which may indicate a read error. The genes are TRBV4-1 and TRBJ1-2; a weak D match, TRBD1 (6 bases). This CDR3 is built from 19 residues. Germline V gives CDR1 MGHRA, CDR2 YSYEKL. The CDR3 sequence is CASSAQQNTRGRGNYGYPF. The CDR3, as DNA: TGCGCCAGCAGCGCCCAACAAAATACTCGGGGCAGGGGCAACTATGGCTACCCCTTC.

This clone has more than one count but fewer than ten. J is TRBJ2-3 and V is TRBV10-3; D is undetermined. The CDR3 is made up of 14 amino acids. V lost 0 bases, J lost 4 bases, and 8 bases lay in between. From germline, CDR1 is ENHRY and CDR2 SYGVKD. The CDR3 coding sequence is TGTGCCATCAGTGAGTCGTCTCCTTCAGATACGCAGTATTTT. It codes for CAISESSPSDTQYF.

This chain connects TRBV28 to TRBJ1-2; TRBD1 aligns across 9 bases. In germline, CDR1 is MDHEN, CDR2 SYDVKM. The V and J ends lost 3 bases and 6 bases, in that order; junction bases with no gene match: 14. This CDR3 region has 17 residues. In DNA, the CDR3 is TGTGCCAGCAGTTTCGAGAGTCTGGGACAGGGAAGCGATGGCTACACCTTC. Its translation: CASSFESLGQGSDGYTF.

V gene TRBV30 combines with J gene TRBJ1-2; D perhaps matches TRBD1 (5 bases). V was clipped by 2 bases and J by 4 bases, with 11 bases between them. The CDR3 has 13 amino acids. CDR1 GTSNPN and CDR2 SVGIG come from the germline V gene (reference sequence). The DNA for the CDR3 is TGTGCCTGGAGTCCGGACACCTTCTATGGCTACACCTTC. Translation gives CAWSPDTFYGYTF.

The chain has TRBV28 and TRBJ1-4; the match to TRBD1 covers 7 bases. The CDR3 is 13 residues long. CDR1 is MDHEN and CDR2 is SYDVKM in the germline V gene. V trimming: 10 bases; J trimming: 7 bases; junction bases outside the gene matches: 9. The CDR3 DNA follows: TGTGCCATCCACGACAGGGTTTTTGAAAAACTGTTTTTT. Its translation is CAIHDRVFEKLFF.

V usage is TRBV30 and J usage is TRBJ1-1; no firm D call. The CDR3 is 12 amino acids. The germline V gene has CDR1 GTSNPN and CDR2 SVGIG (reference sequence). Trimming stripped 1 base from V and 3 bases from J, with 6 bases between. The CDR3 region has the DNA TGTGCCTGGAGTGCTCCCTACACTGAAGCTTTCTTT. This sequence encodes CAWSAPYTEAFF.

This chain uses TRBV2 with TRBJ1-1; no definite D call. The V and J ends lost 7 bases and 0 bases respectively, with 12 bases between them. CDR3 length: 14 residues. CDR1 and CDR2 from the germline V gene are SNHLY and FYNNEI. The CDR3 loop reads CASKLGGMNTEAFF. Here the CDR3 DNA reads TGTGCCAGCAAGCTGGGCGGGATGAACACTGAAGCTTTCTTT.

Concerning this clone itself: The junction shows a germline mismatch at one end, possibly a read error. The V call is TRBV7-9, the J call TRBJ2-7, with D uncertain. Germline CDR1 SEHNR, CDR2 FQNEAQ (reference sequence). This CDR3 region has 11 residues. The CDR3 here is CSSSLSNEQYF. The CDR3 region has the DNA TGTTCCAGCAGCTTAAGCAACGAGCAGTACTTC.

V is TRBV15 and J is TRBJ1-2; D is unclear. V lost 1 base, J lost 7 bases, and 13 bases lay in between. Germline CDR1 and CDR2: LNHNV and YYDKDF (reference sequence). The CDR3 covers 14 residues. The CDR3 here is CATSRVTTEGGYTF. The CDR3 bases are TGTGCCACCAGCAGAGTCACCACAGAGGGTGGCTACACCTTC.

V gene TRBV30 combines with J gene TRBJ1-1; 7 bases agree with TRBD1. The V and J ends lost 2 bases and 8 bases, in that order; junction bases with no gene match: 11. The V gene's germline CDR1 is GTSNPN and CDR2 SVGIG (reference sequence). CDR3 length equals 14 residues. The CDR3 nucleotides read TGTGCCTGGAGTCCTTATCTTGGACAGGACGAAGCTTTCTTT. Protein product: CAWSPYLGQDEAFF.

The CDR3 region has the DNA TGTGCCTGGAGGGTACCGGGGAGGGAAGGGTCCCTCCACTTT. Its translation is CAWRVPGREGSLHF. The chain recombines TRBV30 with TRBJ1-6; D remains ambiguous. CDR1 and CDR2 (germline): GTSNPN, SVGIG (reference sequence). V was cut by 3 bases and J by 14 bases, with 20 bases left in between. The CDR3 covers 14 residues.

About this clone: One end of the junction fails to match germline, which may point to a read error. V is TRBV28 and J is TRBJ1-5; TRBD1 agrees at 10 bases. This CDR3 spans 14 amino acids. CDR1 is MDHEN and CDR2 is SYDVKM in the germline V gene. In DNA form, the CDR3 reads TGTGCCACCAGTCGACAGGGGGCAGGTCAGCCCCAGCATTTT. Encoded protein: CATSRQGAGQPQHF.

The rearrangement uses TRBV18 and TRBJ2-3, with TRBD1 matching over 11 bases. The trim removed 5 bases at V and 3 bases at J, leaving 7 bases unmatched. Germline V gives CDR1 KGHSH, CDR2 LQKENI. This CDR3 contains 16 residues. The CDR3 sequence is CASSSGTGGRTDTQYF. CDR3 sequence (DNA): TGTGCCAGCTCATCGGGGACAGGGGGACGGACAGATACGCAGTATTTT.